This TCR beta chain derives from a study of T cell changes during pregnancy in multiple sclerosis. Clones were read by immunoSEQ multiplex PCR, and TCRdb kept only the in-frame ones, dropping some. The sample consists of 50,000 to 65,000 clones, roughly 90% of them appearing once. Trimming took 3 bases from V and 5 from J; bases not matched to a gene: 5. Per the germline V gene, CDR1 is WNHNN and CDR2 is SYGVQD (reference sequence). The CDR3 loop spans 15 amino acids. V and J are TRBV10-1 and TRBJ2-7, with TRBD1 matching over 12 bases. This receptor was taken from a female donor with multiple sclerosis, enrolled in a pregnancy study. The specimen comprised peripheral blood, sampled in the first trimester of pregnancy. CDR3 sequence: CASSEFGTGGDEQYF. CDR3 DNA: TGCGCCAGCAGTGAATTTGGGACAGGGGGCGACGAGCAGTACTTC.